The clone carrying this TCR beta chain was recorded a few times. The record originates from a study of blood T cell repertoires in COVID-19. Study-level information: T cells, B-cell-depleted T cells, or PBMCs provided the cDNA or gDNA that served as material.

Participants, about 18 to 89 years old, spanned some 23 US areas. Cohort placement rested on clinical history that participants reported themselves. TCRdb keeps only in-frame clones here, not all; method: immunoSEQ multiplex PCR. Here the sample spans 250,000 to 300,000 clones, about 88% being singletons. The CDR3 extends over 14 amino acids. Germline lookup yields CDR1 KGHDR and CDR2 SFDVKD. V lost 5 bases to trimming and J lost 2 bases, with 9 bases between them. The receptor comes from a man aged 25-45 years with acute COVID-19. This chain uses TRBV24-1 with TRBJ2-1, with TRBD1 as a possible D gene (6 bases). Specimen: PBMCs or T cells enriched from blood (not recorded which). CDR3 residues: CATSAGEAYNEQFF. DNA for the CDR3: TGTGCCACCAGTGCAGGGGAAGCCTACAATGAGCAGTTCTTC.